The TCR beta chain described here comes from a study of spatial heterogeneity in lung cancer. Study-wide background: Among detected sequences, beta-chain ones consistently exceeded alpha-chain ones in number.

On this clonotype itself: A library prepared for alpha chains yielded this beta chain as an off-target read; its size is of little meaning.

Every TCR cDNA molecule bore its own unique molecular identifier. TCRdb itself ran the 5' RACE reads through MiXCR, one entry per CDR3 protein. The sample has approximately 5,400 distinct CDR3 sequences; 30% to 35% are singletons. As to time point: sample taken at primary tumor resection. No cell sorting; template was whole RNA from tumor, lung tissue or PBMC. Germline CDR1 GTSNPN, CDR2 SVGIG (reference sequence). J was trimmed by 1 base and V by 5 bases; bases with no gene match: 0. The CDR3 has 13 residues. The TCR comes from a female donor with early-stage non-small cell lung cancer. The specimen was PBMCs, collected at surgery. This rearrangement joins TRBV30 to TRBJ2-2; 8 bases are shared with TRBD1. CDR3 coding DNA: TGTGCCTGGGGGACAGGGAACACCGGGGAGCTGTTTTTT. Protein: CAWGTGNTGELFF.